The clone carrying this TCR beta chain was recorded once. The CDR3 extends over 15 amino acids. The V end was cut by 3 bases, the J end by 3 bases, with 11 bases between. Looked up from germline, CDR1 is SGHAT and CDR2 is FQDESV (reference sequence). The data were taken from a study of blood T cells in healthy people across ages. With a J-beta primer mix and a sample-barcoded 5' primer, a second PCR ran about 6 to 11 cycles. Each CDR3 protein gets one entry after TCRdb re-called the 5' RACE reads with MiXCR. The repertoire holds about 1 million distinct CDR3 sequences, 45% seen once, with about 19% in the top ten.

V is TRBV11-1 and J is TRBJ2-2; no clear D gene. This TCR came from a woman in her sixties in good health. The sequencing input was blood. The CDR3 DNA follows: TGTGCCAGCAGCTTGTTGCTAGACGACACCGGGGAGCTGTTTTTT. Protein sequence: CASSLLLDDTGELFF.